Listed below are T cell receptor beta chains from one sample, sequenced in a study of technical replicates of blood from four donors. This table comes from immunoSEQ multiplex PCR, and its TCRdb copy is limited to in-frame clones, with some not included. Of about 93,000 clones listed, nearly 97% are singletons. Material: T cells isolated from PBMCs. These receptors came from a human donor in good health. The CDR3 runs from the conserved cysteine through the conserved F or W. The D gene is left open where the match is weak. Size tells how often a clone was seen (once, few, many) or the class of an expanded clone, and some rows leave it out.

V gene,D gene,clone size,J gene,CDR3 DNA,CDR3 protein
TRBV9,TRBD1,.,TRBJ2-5,TGTGCCAGCAGCGTAGGGGGGGACAGGGGGTTACGAGAGACCCAGTACTTC,CASSVGGDRGLRETQYF
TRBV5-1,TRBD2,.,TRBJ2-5,TGCGCCAGCAGCTTGTACTCCCGGGGCGGGAGGACCCAAGAGACCCAGTACTTC,CASSLYSRGGRTQETQYF
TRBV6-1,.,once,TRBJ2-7,TGTGCCAGCAGGCAACAGGTTCCCTACGAGCAGTACTTC,CASRQQVPYEQYF
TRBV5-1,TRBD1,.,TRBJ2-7,TGCGCCAGCAGCTTTGGACAGGGGATCTACGAGCAGTACTTC,CASSFGQGIYEQYF
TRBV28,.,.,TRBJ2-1,TGTGCCAGCATCCGAGGAGAAAATGAGCAGTTCTTC,CASIRGENEQFF
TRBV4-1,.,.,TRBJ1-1,TGCGCCAGCAGCCAAGAACGCGGGAGGCTTCAGACTGAAGCTTTCTTT,CASSQERGRLQTEAFF
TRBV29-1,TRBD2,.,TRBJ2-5,TGCAGCGTTGGAGTAGCGGGAGGGGCTTCGGAGACCCAGTACTTC,CSVGVAGGASETQYF
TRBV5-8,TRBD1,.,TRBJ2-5,TGTGCCAGCAGCTTAGACAGGGGGCTAGAGACCCAGTACTTC,CASSLDRGLETQYF
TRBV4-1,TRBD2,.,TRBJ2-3,TGCGCCAGCAGCCCGTCCAGGTTACAGGGAGCGGGGGAACCTTTGGGCACAGATACGCAGTATTTT,CASSPSRLQGAGEPLGTDTQYF
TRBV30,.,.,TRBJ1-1,TGTGCCTGGAGTGTACAGGTCCGGGTATCTCTGGCTTTCTTT,CAWSVQVRVSLAFF
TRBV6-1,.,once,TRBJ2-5,TGTGCCAGCAGTGCAGGGGTAAGGCAAGAGACCCAGTACTTC,CASSAGVRQETQYF
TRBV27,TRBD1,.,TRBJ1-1,TGTGCCAGCAGTCCGCGGACAGGAAACACTGAAGCTTTCTTT,CASSPRTGNTEAFF
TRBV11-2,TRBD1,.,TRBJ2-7,TGTGCCAGCAGGTACAGGGGTTTCGAGGACGAGCAGTACTTC,CASRYRGFEDEQYF
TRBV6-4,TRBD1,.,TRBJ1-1,TGTGCCAGCAGTGACCGGACAGGGGGGAACACTGAAGCTTTCTTT,CASSDRTGGNTEAFF
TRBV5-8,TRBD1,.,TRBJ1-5,TGTGCCAGCAGCTTACTTGGGACAGGGGGAAGTCAGCCCCAGCATTTT,CASSLLGTGGSQPQHF
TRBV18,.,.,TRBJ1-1,TGTGCCAGCTCACCTCTCGAAGGAGCTCTCAACACTGAAGCTTTCTTT,CASSPLEGALNTEAFF
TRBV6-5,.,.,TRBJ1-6,TGTGCCAGCAGGGCGTCTAGATCTGCTAATTCACCCCTCCACTTT,CASRASRSANSPLHF
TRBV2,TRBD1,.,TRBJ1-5,TGTGCCAGCGGAAAGAGGGACAGAGATCAGCCCCAGCATTTT,CASGKRDRDQPQHF
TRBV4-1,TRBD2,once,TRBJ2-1,TGCGCCAGCAGCCAGCCTAGCGGGCCGGGTGGCAATGAGCAGTTCTTC,CASSQPSGPGGNEQFF
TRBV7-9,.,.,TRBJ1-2,TGTGCCAGCAGCTTAGAAACAGGGAGTGGCTACACCTTC,CASSLETGSGYTF
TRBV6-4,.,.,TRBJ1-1,TGTGCCAGCAGATATACAGCAAACACTGAAGCTTTCTTT,CASRYTANTEAFF
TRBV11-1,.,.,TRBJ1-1,TGTGCCAGCAGCGTTACAGGGATGAACACTGAAGCTTTCTTT,CASSVTGMNTEAFF
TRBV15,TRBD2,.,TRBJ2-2,TGTGCCACCGGCGGGGGGAACACCGGGGAGCTGTTTTTT,CATGGGNTGELFF
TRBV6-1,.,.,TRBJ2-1,TGTGCCAGCAGTGAAATGGGGAGTAGCGTCAATGAGCAGTTCTTC,CASSEMGSSVNEQFF
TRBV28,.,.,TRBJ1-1,TGTGCCAGCACCGACCCCAGGGAAGCTTTCTTT,CASTDPREAFF
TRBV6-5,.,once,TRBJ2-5,TGTGCCAGCAGTTACTATTGGCAGGGCCAAGAGACCCAGTACTTC,CASSYYWQGQETQYF
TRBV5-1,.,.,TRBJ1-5,TGCGCCAGCAGCTTGGGGGACTGGGGGAAGCCCCAGCATTTT,CASSLGDWGKPQHF
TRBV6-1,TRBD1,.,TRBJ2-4,TGTGCCAGCAGTGAGGGACAGGGAGGCAAAAACATTCAGTACTTC,CASSEGQGGKNIQYF
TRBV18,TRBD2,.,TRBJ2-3,TGTGCCAGCCTAGGCCGGGGGGTCAGTCCAGATACGCAGTATTTT,CASLGRGVSPDTQYF
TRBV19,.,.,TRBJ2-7,TGTGCCAGTAGAGAGAGACTGGGCGAGCAGTACTTC,CASRERLGEQYF
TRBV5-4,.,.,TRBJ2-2,TGTGCCAGCAGCTTGGGGCTTCAGACCGGGGAGCTGTTTTTT,CASSLGLQTGELFF
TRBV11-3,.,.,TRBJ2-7,TGTGCCAGCAGCTTAGCGGGAGATTTCGACGAGCAGTACTTC,CASSLAGDFDEQYF
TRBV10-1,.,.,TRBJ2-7,TGCGCCAGCAGTCGCAGCTCCTACGAGCAGTACTTC,CASSRSSYEQYF
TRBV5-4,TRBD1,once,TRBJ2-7,TGTGCCAGCAGCTTGGCGGGGACAGGGGGCATGTACGAGCAGTACTTC,CASSLAGTGGMYEQYF
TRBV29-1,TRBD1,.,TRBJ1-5,TGCAGCGTTGGAACAGGGGTCAATCAGCCCCAGCATTTT,CSVGTGVNQPQHF
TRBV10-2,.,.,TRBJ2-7,TGCGCCAGCAGTAACCGGGATTCCCCGGGATTTTTCGAGCAGTACTTC,CASSNRDSPGFFEQYF
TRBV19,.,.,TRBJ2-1,TGTGCCAGTAGTATTCCAGGGGTCCACAATGAGCAGTTCTTC,CASSIPGVHNEQFF
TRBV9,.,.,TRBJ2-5,TGTGCCAGCAGCGTAGGGGCAGGGGTTTTGGGGCAAGAGACCCAGTACTTC,CASSVGAGVLGQETQYF
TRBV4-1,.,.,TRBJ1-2,TGCGCCAGCAGCCCCCAAGGGGTTGGCTACACCTTC,CASSPQGVGYTF
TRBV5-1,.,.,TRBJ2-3,TGCGCCAGCAGCTTGGGCGGCACAGATACGCAGTATTTT,CASSLGGTDTQYF
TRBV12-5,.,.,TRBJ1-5,TGTGCTAGTAGTTTGAGCGGATACAATCAGCCCCAGCATTTT,CASSLSGYNQPQHF
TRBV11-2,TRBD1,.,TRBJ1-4,TGTGCCAGCAGCTTCCGAACGGGACAGTCTCACGAAAAACTGTTTTTT,CASSFRTGQSHEKLFF
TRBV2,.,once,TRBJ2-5,TGTGCCAGCATGGAGGGGTACCAAGAGACCCAGTACTTC,CASMEGYQETQYF
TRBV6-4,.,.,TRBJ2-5,TGTGCCACCTCTCAGGGGTGGGGAGAGACCCAGTACTTC,CATSQGWGETQYF
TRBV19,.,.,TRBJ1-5,TGTGCCAGTAGTCTTACCCTGGGGGGGGTATTGGGGAGCCAGCCCCAGCATTTT,CASSLTLGGVLGSQPQHF
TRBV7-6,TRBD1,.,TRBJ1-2,TGTGCCAGCAGCGACACCCGGACAGGGGTGAATGGCTACACCTTC,CASSDTRTGVNGYTF
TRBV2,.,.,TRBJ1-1,TGTGCCAGCAGTCAGGGAGGGGACCTTTGGACTGAAGCTTTCTTT,CASSQGGDLWTEAFF
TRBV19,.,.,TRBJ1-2,TGTGCCAGTAATATCGAGGGACTGAACTATGGCTACACCTTC,CASNIEGLNYGYTF
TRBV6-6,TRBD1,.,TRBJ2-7,TGTGCCAGCAGTCCCACGGGACAGAGCTCCTACGAGCAGTACTTC,CASSPTGQSSYEQYF